These T cell receptor beta chains were read from a single sample in a study of T cell repertoires in cytomegalovirus infection. TCRdb ran MiXCR on the reads and lists one entry per CDR3 protein. The data contain approximately 89,000 distinct CDR3 sequences, around 28% of them seen just once; the ten biggest clones take up over 60%. No antigens are known for them. Sequenced here: CD8+ T cells from cultured PBMCs, sampled from culture after CMV antigen stimulation. These receptor sequences come from a human donor in good health (CMV status not recorded). Some clones in this sample may be carry-over from other donors' samples. Both conserved end residues are part of each CDR3. The D gene is left open where the match is weak. The size field is filled for only some rows; it gives once, few, many or a size class.

abundance: NA; j_gene: TRBJ1-6; v_gene: TRBV5-1; d_gene: TRBD1; CDR3aa: CASSWDSSYNSPLHF; CDR3nt: TGCGCCAGCAGCTGGGACAGCTCCTATAATTCACCCCTCCACTTT
abundance: NA; j_gene: TRBJ2-1; v_gene: TRBV6-1; d_gene: NA; CDR3aa: CASSARTDGYNEQFF; CDR3nt: TGTGCCAGCAGTGCCCGGACAGATGGTTACAATGAGCAGTTCTTC
abundance: many; j_gene: TRBJ1-1; v_gene: TRBV12-3/TRBV12-4; d_gene: NA; CDR3aa: CASSYGGTEAFF; CDR3nt: TGTGCCAGCAGTTACGGGGGCACTGAAGCTTTCTTT
abundance: few; j_gene: TRBJ2-2; v_gene: TRBV28; d_gene: TRBD2; CDR3aa: CASSFTSGKNGELFF; CDR3nt: TGTGCCAGCAGTTTTACTAGCGGGAAAAACGGGGAGCTGTTTTTT
abundance: few; j_gene: TRBJ1-3; v_gene: TRBV7-8; d_gene: NA; CDR3aa: CASSLEAGLYSGNTIYF; CDR3nt: TGTGCCAGCAGCTTAGAGGCAGGGCTCTACTCTGGAAACACCATATATTTT
abundance: NA; j_gene: TRBJ1-2; v_gene: TRBV9; d_gene: NA; CDR3aa: CASSVEWSYGYTF; CDR3nt: TGTGCCAGCAGCGTAGAATGGAGCTATGGCTACACCTTC
abundance: NA; j_gene: TRBJ2-2; v_gene: TRBV2; d_gene: NA; CDR3aa: CASSELPTPTGELFF; CDR3nt: TGTGCCAGCAGTGAACTACCTACCCCTACCGGGGAGCTGTTTTTT
abundance: many; j_gene: TRBJ2-1; v_gene: TRBV19; d_gene: TRBD2; CDR3aa: CASTVAGAPWNEQFF; CDR3nt: TGTGCCAGTACCGTAGCGGGGGCTCCCTGGAATGAGCAGTTCTTC
abundance: NA; j_gene: TRBJ1-1; v_gene: TRBV6-5; d_gene: NA; CDR3aa: CASSYSRGLNTEAFF; CDR3nt: TGTGCCAGCAGTTACTCGAGGGGGTTGAACACTGAAGCTTTCTTT
abundance: once; j_gene: TRBJ1-4; v_gene: TRBV3-1; d_gene: NA; CDR3aa: CASSPSGGLATNEKLFF; CDR3nt: TGTGCCAGCAGCCCTTCTGGGGGGTTAGCAACTAATGAAAAACTGTTTTTT
abundance: once; j_gene: TRBJ1-1; v_gene: TRBV12-3/TRBV12-4; d_gene: TRBD1; CDR3aa: CASSLGTGWPEAFF; CDR3nt: TGTGCCAGCAGTTTAGGGACAGGGTGGCCTGAAGCTTTCTTT
abundance: many; j_gene: TRBJ1-4; v_gene: TRBV28; d_gene: TRBD1; CDR3aa: CASRLITGGASVTNEKLFF; CDR3nt: TGTGCCAGCAGATTGATAACAGGGGGCGCATCGGTAACTAATGAAAAACTGTTTTTT
abundance: NA; j_gene: TRBJ2-7; v_gene: TRBV9; d_gene: NA; CDR3aa: CASSVGDGDYEQYF; CDR3nt: TGTGCCAGCAGCGTAGGAGACGGGGACTACGAGCAGTACTTC
abundance: NA; j_gene: TRBJ2-7; v_gene: TRBV25-1; d_gene: NA; CDR3aa: CASSILYEQYF; CDR3nt: TGTGCCAGCAGTATTCTCTACGAGCAGTACTTC
abundance: few; j_gene: TRBJ1-1; v_gene: TRBV9; d_gene: NA; CDR3aa: CASSLGGAHMNTEAFF; CDR3nt: TGTGCCAGCAGTCTGGGAGGCGCACACATGAACACTGAAGCTTTCTTT
abundance: few; j_gene: TRBJ1-2; v_gene: TRBV2; d_gene: NA; CDR3aa: CASRDVDSANYGYTF; CDR3nt: TGTGCCAGCAGAGACGTAGACAGCGCTAACTATGGCTACACCTTC
abundance: NA; j_gene: TRBJ1-6; v_gene: TRBV2; d_gene: NA; CDR3aa: CASTGTSSYNSPLHF; CDR3nt: TGTGCCAGCACCGGCACCAGCTCCTATAATTCACCCCTCCACTTT
abundance: NA; j_gene: TRBJ1-1; v_gene: TRBV2; d_gene: NA; CDR3aa: CASRGLPEAFF; CDR3nt: TGTGCCAGCAGAGGGCTTCCCGAAGCTTTCTTT
abundance: NA; j_gene: TRBJ1-5; v_gene: TRBV7-2; d_gene: NA; CDR3aa: CASSSRGEGQNQPQHF; CDR3nt: TGTGCCAGCAGCTCCCGAGGCGAGGGACAAAATCAGCCCCAGCATTTT
abundance: NA; j_gene: TRBJ1-1; v_gene: TRBV28; d_gene: NA; CDR3aa: CASSASGGYEAFF; CDR3nt: TGTGCCAGCAGTGCATCTGGGGGGTATGAAGCTTTCTTT
abundance: NA; j_gene: TRBJ2-7; v_gene: TRBV11-2; d_gene: NA; CDR3aa: CASSPSYRPGMQYF; CDR3nt: TGTGCCAGCAGCCCCTCCTACAGGCCAGGGATGCAGTACTTC
abundance: NA; j_gene: TRBJ2-7; v_gene: TRBV14; d_gene: NA; CDR3aa: CASSQDYGYEQYF; CDR3nt: TGTGCCAGCAGCCAAGACTACGGTTACGAGCAGTACTTC
abundance: NA; j_gene: TRBJ1-5; v_gene: TRBV18; d_gene: TRBD1; CDR3aa: CASSRQGADQPQHF; CDR3nt: TGTGCCAGCTCGCGACAGGGGGCCGATCAGCCCCAGCATTTT
abundance: NA; j_gene: TRBJ2-1; v_gene: TRBV5-1; d_gene: TRBD1; CDR3aa: CASYNRGQKDEQFF; CDR3nt: TGCGCCAGTTACAACAGGGGGCAAAAGGATGAGCAGTTCTTC